This is a list of T cell receptor beta chains from one sample in a study of T-cell memory formation after mild COVID-19. MiXCR, applied by TCRdb to the 5' RACE reads, yields one record per CDR3 protein. The sample yields roughly 450,000 distinct CDR3 sequences, 15% to 20% seen once. The specimen sequenced was PBMCs or a T cell subset sorted from them (not recorded which). The receptors were gathered from an adult woman who had mild COVID-19 (a few samples of this study predate the infection). Cell type and time point are not known. CDR3s include the opening cysteine and the closing phenylalanine or tryptophan. D genes are given only for firm matches. Only some rows state a clone size, as once, few, many or a class for expanded clones.

J gene: TRBJ2-5
V gene: TRBV4-3
D gene: .
clone size: few
CDR3 DNA: TGCGCCAGCAGCCAAGGGGTGACCCAGTACTTC
CDR3 protein: CASSQGVTQYF

J gene: TRBJ1-1
V gene: TRBV12-3/TRBV12-4
D gene: .
clone size: few
CDR3 DNA: TGTGCCACCGCCCCCTTAGGGGGGACTGAAGCTTTCTTT
CDR3 protein: CATAPLGGTEAFF

J gene: TRBJ1-5
V gene: TRBV6-7
D gene: TRBD1
clone size: .
CDR3 DNA: TGTGCCAGCAGTTACTCGACAGGGGGCAAGCCCCAGCATTTT
CDR3 protein: CASSYSTGGKPQHF

J gene: TRBJ1-5
V gene: TRBV4-1
D gene: TRBD1
clone size: few
CDR3 DNA: TGCGCCAGCAGCCAACCACGACAGGGGGCTAACAATCAGCCCCAGCATTTT
CDR3 protein: CASSQPRQGANNQPQHF

J gene: TRBJ2-7
V gene: TRBV10-3
D gene: TRBD2
clone size: .
CDR3 DNA: TGTGCCATCAGCCTAGCGGGAGAGACGGGGGAGCAGTACTTC
CDR3 protein: CAISLAGETGEQYF

J gene: TRBJ2-7
V gene: TRBV5-1
D gene: TRBD1
clone size: few
CDR3 DNA: TGCGCCAGCAGCGGTGGACAGGGGACCTACGAGCAGTACTTC
CDR3 protein: CASSGGQGTYEQYF

J gene: TRBJ2-7
V gene: TRBV5-1
D gene: .
clone size: .
CDR3 DNA: TGCGCCAGAGGCGGCAGGTCCCCCTACGAGCAGTACTTC
CDR3 protein: CARGGRSPYEQYF

J gene: TRBJ2-1
V gene: TRBV14
D gene: TRBD2
clone size: .
CDR3 DNA: TGTGCCAGCAGCCACTCTAGCGGGATCTACAATGAGCAGTTCTTC
CDR3 protein: CASSHSSGIYNEQFF

J gene: TRBJ2-4
V gene: TRBV20-1
D gene: TRBD2
clone size: .
CDR3 DNA: TGCAGTGCTAGAGACAGGAGGACTAGCGGGAGAGGGGAAGTCAAAAACATTCAGTACTTC
CDR3 protein: CSARDRRTSGRGEVKNIQYF

J gene: TRBJ2-3
V gene: TRBV5-4
D gene: .
clone size: few
CDR3 DNA: TGTGCCAGCAGCCAGGCACAGGGCTGGGTTGCAGATACGCAGTATTTT
CDR3 protein: CASSQAQGWVADTQYF

J gene: TRBJ2-3
V gene: TRBV6-6
D gene: TRBD2
clone size: .
CDR3 DNA: TGTGCCAGCAGTCGGACTAGCGGGATCTTGACAGATACGCAGTATTTT
CDR3 protein: CASSRTSGILTDTQYF

J gene: TRBJ2-7
V gene: TRBV5-1
D gene: TRBD2
clone size: few
CDR3 DNA: TGCGCCAGCAGCCCTCTCGCGGGGGGGCCCGACGAGCAGTACTTC
CDR3 protein: CASSPLAGGPDEQYF

J gene: TRBJ2-3
V gene: TRBV2
D gene: .
clone size: .
CDR3 DNA: TGTGCCAGCAGTCGGATTTCCACAGATACGCAGTATTTT
CDR3 protein: CASSRISTDTQYF

J gene: TRBJ2-7
V gene: TRBV6-5
D gene: .
clone size: .
CDR3 DNA: TGTGCCAGCAGTTACACGCTACCCGGGCGGTGGGAGCAGTACTTC
CDR3 protein: CASSYTLPGRWEQYF

J gene: TRBJ2-5
V gene: TRBV15
D gene: .
clone size: .
CDR3 DNA: TGTGCCACCAGCAGAGATAGGGCATTCCAAGAGACCCAGTACTTC
CDR3 protein: CATSRDRAFQETQYF

J gene: TRBJ2-5
V gene: TRBV12-3/TRBV12-4
D gene: TRBD2
clone size: .
CDR3 DNA: TGTGCCAGCAGCCTGTCACTAGCGGGAAGAGAGACCCAGTACTTC
CDR3 protein: CASSLSLAGRETQYF

J gene: TRBJ2-4
V gene: TRBV20-1
D gene: TRBD2
clone size: few
CDR3 DNA: TGCAGTGCTCCCGAGGTTAGCGGGAAAAACATTCAGTACTTC
CDR3 protein: CSAPEVSGKNIQYF